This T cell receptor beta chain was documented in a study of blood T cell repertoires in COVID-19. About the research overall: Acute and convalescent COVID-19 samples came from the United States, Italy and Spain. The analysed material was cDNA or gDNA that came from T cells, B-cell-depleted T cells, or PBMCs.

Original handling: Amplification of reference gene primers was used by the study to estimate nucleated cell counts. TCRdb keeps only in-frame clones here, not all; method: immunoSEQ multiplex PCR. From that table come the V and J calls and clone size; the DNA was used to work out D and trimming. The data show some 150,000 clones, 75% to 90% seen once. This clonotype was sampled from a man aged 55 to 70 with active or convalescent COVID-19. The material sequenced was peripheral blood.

CDR3 nucleotides: TGTGCCAGCAGCTTGTCCCGGACAGGGGCCAACGTCCTGACTTTC. The encoded protein is CASSLSRTGANVLTF. The rearrangement links TRBV5-6 to TRBJ2-6; possible D gene TRBD1, 5 bases. Trimming pared 1 base from V and 4 bases from J, leaving 9 bases between. Germline V gene sequence: CDR1 SGHDT, CDR2 YYEEEE. The CDR3 contains 15 residues.